Below are 24 T cell receptor beta chains sequenced from a single sample in a study of T-cell reconstitution after alpha-beta-depleted transplantation in children. It was with unique molecular identifiers that the TCRbeta library was prepared. TCRdb used MiXCR to reprocess the PCR reads, holding one entry per CDR3 protein. The table lists over 70,000 distinct CDR3 sequences, 8% to 9% of them singletons. Sample: PBMCs from the stem cell graft donor, taken from the stem cell graft. All receptors come from a human donor who donated a stem cell graft to a child with congenital amegakaryocytic thrombocytopenia.

This clonotype was counted ten times or more. The chain is built from TRBV5-1 and TRBJ1-5; TRBD1 matches 7 bases. Germline V lookup: CDR1 SGHRS, CDR2 YFSETQ. The CDR3 totals 15 residues. V dropped 4 bases and J dropped 0; count of bases not matched to a gene: 4. This CDR3 reads CASSATGDSNQPQHF. The CDR3 DNA reads as TGCGCCAGCAGCGCAACAGGGGATAGCAATCAGCCCCAGCATTTT.

This clonotype came up many times. The chain combines TRBV5-4 with TRBJ2-5; TRBD2 might be the D (6 bases). Germline V lookup: CDR1 SGHNT, CDR2 YYREEE (reference sequence). This CDR3 spans 15 amino acids. V was clipped by 5 bases and J by 4 bases, with 18 bases between them. CDR3 in amino acids: CASRDGGLAGETQYF. The DNA for the CDR3 is TGTGCCAGCAGGGATGGAGGGCTAGCCGGAGAGACCCAGTACTTC.

This clonotype was observed many times. The chain is built from TRBV12-3 or TRBV12-4 and TRBJ2-6; no firm D call. The CDR3 consists of 13 residues. V was trimmed by 3 bases and J by 2 bases, leaving 2 bases between them. CDR3 residues: CASSLAGANVLTF. CDR3 in DNA: TGTGCCAGCAGTTTGGCTGGGGCCAACGTCCTGACTTTC.

The chain joins TRBV4-1 to TRBJ1-1, with TRBD1 matching 9 bases. The germline CDR1 and CDR2 sequences are MGHRA and YSYEKL. The CDR3 runs to 18 residues. V trimming: 1 base; J trimming: 1 base; junction bases outside the gene matches: 10. The CDR3 DNA is TGCGCCAGCAGCCAAGGGGTAAAGGGACAGGGTTCGAACACTGAAGCTTTCTTT. Protein sequence: CASSQGVKGQGSNTEAFF.

This clonotype was seen at least ten times. This chain connects TRBV19 to TRBJ2-5; TRBD1 aligns across 8 bases. V shed 5 bases and J 1 base; nucleotides not matched to a gene: 0. Germline loops: CDR1 LNHDA, CDR2 SQIVND (reference sequence). CDR3 length equals 13 residues. CDR3 sequence reads: CASSGQGQETQYF. The CDR3 DNA reads as TGTGCCAGTAGTGGACAGGGCCAAGAGACCCAGTACTTC.

This clonotype was recorded many times. CDR3 bases: TGCAGTGCTAGAGTACCGGGGCTCGGTGAAAAACTGTTTTTT. Residues: CSARVPGLGEKLFF. V is TRBV20-1 and J is TRBJ1-4, with D possibly TRBD1 on 5 matching bases. This CDR3 has 14 amino acids. CDR1 is DFQATT and CDR2 is SNEGSKA in the germline V gene (reference sequence). V shed 1 base and J shed 7 bases, with 13 bases lying between them.

This clonotype was counted many times. The V gene is TRBV30, the J gene TRBJ2-4; 9 bases fit TRBD1. V trimming: 5 bases; J trimming: 8 bases; junction bases outside the gene matches: 7. Germline V lookup: CDR1 GTSNPN, CDR2 SVGIG (reference sequence). The CDR3 extends over 13 amino acids. CDR3 DNA: TGTGCCTGGGCACGACAGGGGGTTGACATTCAGTACTTC. This encodes CAWARQGVDIQYF.

In this sample, this clonotype turned up many times. The chain uses TRBV12-3 or TRBV12-4 and TRBJ2-7; 9 bases match TRBD2. CDR3 length equals 14 residues. V was pared by 3 bases and J by 4 bases, with 4 bases of the junction left unmatched. DNA for the CDR3: TGTGCCAGCAGTTTTGCGGGAGGGCCTTACGAGCAGTACTTC. Translating it yields CASSFAGGPYEQYF.

This clonotype has a count of ten or more. The rearrangement links TRBV7-2 to TRBJ2-5; tentative D call: TRBD2 (6 bases). Germline V gives CDR1 SGHTA, CDR2 FQGNSA. The CDR3 sequence is 16 residues long. Trimming took 1 base from V and 2 from J, leaving 14 bases between them. CDR3 sequence (DNA): TGTGCCAGCAGCTTAGGATCGGGAGCTAAACAAGAGACCCAGTACTTC. Translation: CASSLGSGAKQETQYF.

Points on this clonotype: At one end, the junction sequence differs from germline, possibly due to a read error. The V and J genes are TRBV9 and TRBJ2-6; 9 bases fit TRBD2. CDR3 length: 18 residues. Germline V gives CDR1 SGDLS, CDR2 YYNGEE. CDR3 DNA sequence: TGTGCCAGCAGCGTAGCTAGCGGGGTACCCTCTGGGGCCAACGGCCTGACTTTC. Amino acid sequence: CASSVASGVPSGANGLTF.

This clonotype was detected ten times or more. This chain connects TRBV3-1 to TRBJ1-2, with a tentative D call TRBD1 (5 bases). With 0 bases removed from V and 4 bases from J, the gap between germline ends came to 9 bases. Germline lookup yields CDR1 LGHDT and CDR2 YNNKEL (reference sequence). The CDR3 runs to 14 residues. The CDR3 protein is CASSQESRGYGYTF. The CDR3 DNA reads TGTGCCAGCAGCCAAGAGTCGAGGGGCTATGGCTACACCTTC.

This clonotype was recorded at least ten times. V and J are TRBV11-2 and TRBJ2-5, with 7 nucleotides matching TRBD2. The germline V gene encodes CDR1 SGHAT and CDR2 FQNNGV. The CDR3 has 14 amino acids. The ends lost 2 bases at V and 3 bases at J; junction bases unmatched: 3. CDR3 loop: CASSLQLAEETQYF. The CDR3, as DNA: TGTGCCAGCAGCTTACAGCTAGCGGAAGAGACCCAGTACTTC. Full variable domain (remainder filled in from reference TRBV11-2 and TRBJ2-5): EAGVAQSPRYKIIEKRQSVAFWCNPISGHATLYWYQQILGQGPKLLIQFQNNGVVDDSQLPKDRFSAERLKGVDSTLKIQPAKLEDSAVYLCASSLQLAEETQYFGPGTRLLVL.

This clonotype occurred many times. CDR3 DNA: TGCGCCAGCAGCGTGGTTTTGGGCGACCAAGAGACCCAGTACTTC. Amino acid sequence: CASSVVLGDQETQYF. The V gene is TRBV5-1, the J gene TRBJ2-5; D is undetermined. The germline V gene encodes CDR1 SGHRS and CDR2 YFSETQ. V lost 4 bases to trimming and J lost 0 bases, with 13 bases between them. The CDR3 runs 15 residues.

This clonotype was detected ten times or more. The chain combines TRBV5-5 with TRBJ1-6; the D is unclear. V lost 1 base and J 10 bases, leaving 15 bases between the germline ends. The CDR3 extends over 15 amino acids. Germline V gives CDR1 SGHKS, CDR2 YYEKEE (reference sequence). CDR3 sequence: CASSLFHQLTSPLHF. CDR3 DNA: TGTGCCAGCAGCTTGTTTCACCAGCTTACATCACCCCTCCACTTT.

The chain carries TRBV30 and TRBJ1-4; the D gene is possibly TRBD1 (5 bases). This CDR3 is built from 14 residues. In germline, CDR1 is GTSNPN, CDR2 SVGIG (reference sequence). The ends were cut back, 0 bases at V and 8 bases at J, with 13 bases in the middle. CDR3 protein: CAWSVSSRTEKLFF. The CDR3 coding sequence is TGTGCCTGGAGTGTGTCTTCAAGGACAGAAAAACTGTTTTTT.

This clonotype was found many times. J is TRBJ2-2 and V is TRBV7-9; D unresolved. The CDR3 loop spans 11 amino acids. Germline loops: CDR1 SEHNR, CDR2 FQNEAQ (reference sequence). The ends were cut back, 5 bases at V and 4 bases at J, with 2 bases in the middle. CDR3 amino acids: CASSPTGELFF. The CDR3 nucleotides are TGTGCCAGCAGCCCCACCGGGGAGCTGTTTTTT.

This clonotype was detected many times. The gene calls are TRBV12-3 or TRBV12-4 and TRBJ2-3, with no clear D. The CDR3 has 14 residues. The ends were cut back, 2 bases at V and 2 bases at J, with 8 bases in the middle. Here the CDR3 DNA reads TGTGCCAGCAGTTTATTGGGATACACAGATACGCAGTATTTT. It translates to CASSLLGYTDTQYF.

This clonotype appeared many times. This chain links TRBV28 with TRBJ2-5; 10 bases fit TRBD1. The CDR3 runs to 15 residues. Germline CDR1 is MDHEN and CDR2 is SYDVKM. Trimming removed 3 bases from V and 5 bases from J; junction bases left unmatched: 6. The CDR3 DNA reads as TGTGCCAGCAGTTTCGGGGACAGGGGTAGGGAGACCCAGTACTTC. Encoded protein: CASSFGDRGRETQYF. The variable domain in full, with the rest retrieved from reference TRBV28 and TRBJ2-5, is DVKVTQSSRYLVKRTGEKVFLECVQDMDHENMFWYRQDPGLGLRLIYFSYDVKMKEKGDIPEGYSVSREKKERFSLILESASTNQTSMYLCASSFGDRGRETQYFGPGTRLLVL.

The sample holds many counts of this clonotype. V and J are TRBV20-1 and TRBJ2-3, with a weak D call TRBD2 (6 bases). The CDR3 is 16 amino acids. Trimming took 0 bases from V and 6 from J, leaving 19 bases between them. CDR1 and CDR2 from the germline V gene are DFQATT and SNEGSKA (reference sequence). The CDR3 spells CSARDQTGEGWDTQYF. The CDR3 bases are TGCAGTGCTAGAGATCAAACGGGAGAAGGCTGGGATACGCAGTATTTT.

This clonotype was detected ten times or more. The rearrangement links TRBV5-6 to TRBJ1-1; D is undetermined. Trimming took 4 bases from V and 5 from J, leaving 12 bases between them. CDR3 size: 13 residues. CDR1 and CDR2 (germline): SGHDT, YYEEEE. DNA of the CDR3: TGTGCCAGCAGCCCCTCGTCGGGGACTGAAGCTTTCTTT. Its translation is CASSPSSGTEAFF.

In DNA form, the CDR3 reads TGTGCCAGCAGCCTTCTAGCGGGTCGCACAGATACGCAGTATTTT. This encodes CASSLLAGRTDTQYF. The chain combines TRBV5-6 with TRBJ2-3, with 8 bases fitting TRBD2. The V gene's germline CDR1 is SGHDT and CDR2 YYEEEE. V was pared by 4 bases and J by 1 base, with 5 bases of the junction left unmatched. The CDR3 consists of 15 residues.

In this sample, this clonotype turned up many times. The CDR3 loop reads CSARRGGANNEQFF. Here the CDR3 DNA reads TGCAGTGCTAGACGCGGGGGGGCCAACAATGAGCAGTTCTTC. This chain joins TRBV20-1 and TRBJ2-1; 9 nucleotides align to TRBD2. The CDR3 has 14 residues. Germline trimming cut 2 bases from V and 5 bases from J; bases unmatched to any gene: 4. Germline V gives CDR1 DFQATT, CDR2 SNEGSKA (reference sequence).

In this sample, this clonotype turned up many times. The genes are TRBV18 and TRBJ1-6; D is undetermined. The CDR3 is 13 amino acids. Trimming cost V 2 bases and J 8 bases, with 7 bases left between them. Per the germline V gene, CDR1 is KGHSH and CDR2 is LQKENI. The DNA for the CDR3 is TGTGCCAGCTCACCAGCCCGAGATTCACCCCTCCACTTT. As protein: CASSPARDSPLHF.

The chain uses TRBV28 and TRBJ1-1; no clear D. Trimming stripped 5 bases from V and 2 bases from J, with 9 bases between. Germline CDR1 is MDHEN and CDR2 is SYDVKM. The CDR3 has 13 amino acids. The CDR3 region has the DNA TGTGCCAGCAGTACTAAAGTAAACACTGAAGCTTTCTTT. The encoded protein is CASSTKVNTEAFF.